This T cell receptor (beta chain) was sequenced in a study of immune characterization of retroperitoneal liposarcoma. TCRdb passed the PCR reads through MiXCR, listing each CDR3 protein once. The table includes some 8,200 distinct CDR3 sequences, just over 40% detected once. A few counts support this clonotype. The specimen sequenced was tumor tissue. The TCR comes from a male donor with retroperitoneal liposarcoma.

CDR3 in amino acids: CASLLAGENNEQFF. DNA of the CDR3: TGTGCCAGCCTGCTAGCGGGGGAAAACAATGAGCAGTTCTTC. The V call is TRBV6-1, the J call TRBJ2-1; 10 bases agree with TRBD2. V was clipped by 8 bases and J by 5 bases; unmatched bases: 6. Germline loops: CDR1 MNHNS, CDR2 SASEGT. The CDR3 consists of 14 residues.